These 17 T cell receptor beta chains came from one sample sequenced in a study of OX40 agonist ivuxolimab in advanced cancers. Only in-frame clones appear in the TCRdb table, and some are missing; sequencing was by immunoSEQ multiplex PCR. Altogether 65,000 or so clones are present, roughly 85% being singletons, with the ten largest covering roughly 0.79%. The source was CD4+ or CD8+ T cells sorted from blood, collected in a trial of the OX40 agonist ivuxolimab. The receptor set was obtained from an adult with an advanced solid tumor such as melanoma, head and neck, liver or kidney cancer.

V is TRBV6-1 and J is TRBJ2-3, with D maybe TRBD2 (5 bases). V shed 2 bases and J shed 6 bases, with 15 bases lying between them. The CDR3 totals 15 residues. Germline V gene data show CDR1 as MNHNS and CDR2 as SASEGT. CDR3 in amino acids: CASSEIAGSSDTQYF. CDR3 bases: TGTGCCAGCAGTGAAATCGCGGGTTCTTCGGATACGCAGTATTTT.

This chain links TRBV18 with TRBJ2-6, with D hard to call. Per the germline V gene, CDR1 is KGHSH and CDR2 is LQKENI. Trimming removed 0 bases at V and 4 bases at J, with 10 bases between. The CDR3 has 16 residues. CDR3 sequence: CASSPPRRGGANVLTF. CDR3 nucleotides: TGTGCCAGCTCACCACCGAGGCGTGGCGGGGCCAACGTCCTGACTTTC. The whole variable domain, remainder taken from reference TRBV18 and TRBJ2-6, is NAGVMQNPRHLVRRRGQEARLRCSPMKGHSHVYWYRQLPEEGLKFMVYLQKENIIDESGMPKERFSAEFPKEGPSILRIQQVVRGDSAAYFCASSPPRRGGANVLTFGAGSRLTVL.

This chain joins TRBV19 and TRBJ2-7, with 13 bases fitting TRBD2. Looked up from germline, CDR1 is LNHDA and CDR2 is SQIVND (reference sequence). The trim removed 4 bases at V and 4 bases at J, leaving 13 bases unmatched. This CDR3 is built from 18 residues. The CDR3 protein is CASSSGTEGTSGKYEQYF. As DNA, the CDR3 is TGTGCCAGTAGTAGCGGGACCGAAGGGACTAGCGGGAAGTACGAGCAGTACTTC. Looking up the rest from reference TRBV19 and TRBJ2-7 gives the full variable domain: DGGITQSPKYLFRKEGQNVTLSCEQNLNHDAMYWYRQDPGQGLRLIYYSQIVNDFQKGDIAEGYSVSREKKESFPLTVTSAQKNPTAFYLCASSSGTEGTSGKYEQYFGPGTRLTVT.

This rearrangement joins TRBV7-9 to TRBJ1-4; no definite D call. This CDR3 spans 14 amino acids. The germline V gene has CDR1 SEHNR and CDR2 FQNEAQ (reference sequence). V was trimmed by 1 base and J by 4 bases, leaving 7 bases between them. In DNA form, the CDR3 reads TGTGCCAGCAGCTTAGGAGGGATTAATGAAAAACTGTTTTTT. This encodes CASSLGGINEKLFF.

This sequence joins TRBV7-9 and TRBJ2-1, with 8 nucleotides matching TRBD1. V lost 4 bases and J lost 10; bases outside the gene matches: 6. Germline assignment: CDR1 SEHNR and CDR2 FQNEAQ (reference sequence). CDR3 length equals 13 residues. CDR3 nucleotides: TGTGCCAGCAGCTACGGACAGGGTGGAGAGCAGTTCTTC. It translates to CASSYGQGGEQFF.

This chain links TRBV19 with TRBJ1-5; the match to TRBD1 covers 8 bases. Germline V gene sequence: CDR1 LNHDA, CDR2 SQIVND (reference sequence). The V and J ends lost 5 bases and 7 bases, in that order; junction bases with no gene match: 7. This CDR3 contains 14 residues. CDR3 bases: TGTGCCAGTAGTCTTGGACAGGGAGGACAGCCCCAGCATTTT. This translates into CASSLGQGGQPQHF.

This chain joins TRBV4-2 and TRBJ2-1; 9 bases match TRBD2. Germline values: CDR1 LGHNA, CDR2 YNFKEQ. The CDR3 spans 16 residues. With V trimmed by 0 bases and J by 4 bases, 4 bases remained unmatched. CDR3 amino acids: CASSQDPLAGYNEQFF. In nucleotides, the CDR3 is TGTGCCAGCAGCCAAGACCCACTAGCGGGTTACAATGAGCAGTTCTTC.

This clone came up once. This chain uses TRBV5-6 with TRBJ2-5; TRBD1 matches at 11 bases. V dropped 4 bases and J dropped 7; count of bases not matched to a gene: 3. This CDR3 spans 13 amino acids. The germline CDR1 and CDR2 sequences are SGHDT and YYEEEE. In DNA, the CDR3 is TGTGCCAGCAGCCTGGGACAGGGGGGGACCCAGTACTTC. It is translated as CASSLGQGGTQYF.

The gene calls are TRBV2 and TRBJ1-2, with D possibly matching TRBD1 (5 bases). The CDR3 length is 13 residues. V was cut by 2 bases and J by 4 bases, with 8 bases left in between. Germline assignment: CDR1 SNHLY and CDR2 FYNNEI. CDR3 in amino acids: CASSEFGTYGYTF. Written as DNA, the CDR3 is TGTGCCAGCAGTGAATTCGGGACCTATGGCTACACCTTC.

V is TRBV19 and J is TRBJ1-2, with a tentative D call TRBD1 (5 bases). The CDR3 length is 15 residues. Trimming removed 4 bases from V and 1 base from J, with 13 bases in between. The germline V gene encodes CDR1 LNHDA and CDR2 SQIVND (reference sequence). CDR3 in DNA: TGTGCCAGTAGTACCCAGCAGGGTAGTAACTATGGCTACACCTTC. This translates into CASSTQQGSNYGYTF.

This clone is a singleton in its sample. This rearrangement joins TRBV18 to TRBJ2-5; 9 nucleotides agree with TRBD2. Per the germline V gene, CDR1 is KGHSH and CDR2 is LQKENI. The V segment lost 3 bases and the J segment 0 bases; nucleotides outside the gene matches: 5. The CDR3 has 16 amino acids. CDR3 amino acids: CASSPRAGGNQETQYF. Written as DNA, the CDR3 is TGTGCCAGCTCACCTAGAGCGGGGGGCAACCAAGAGACCCAGTACTTC. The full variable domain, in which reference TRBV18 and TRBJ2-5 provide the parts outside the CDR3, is NAGVMQNPRHLVRRRGQEARLRCSPMKGHSHVYWYRQLPEEGLKFMVYLQKENIIDESGMPKERFSAEFPKEGPSILRIQQVVRGDSAAYFCASSPRAGGNQETQYFGPGTRLLVL.

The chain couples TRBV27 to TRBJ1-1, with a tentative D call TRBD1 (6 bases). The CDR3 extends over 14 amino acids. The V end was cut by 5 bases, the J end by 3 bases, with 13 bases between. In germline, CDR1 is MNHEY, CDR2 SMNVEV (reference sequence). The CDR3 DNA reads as TGTGCCAGCAGTGCGGGGGCGCTTGACACTGAAGCTTTCTTT. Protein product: CASSAGALDTEAFF.

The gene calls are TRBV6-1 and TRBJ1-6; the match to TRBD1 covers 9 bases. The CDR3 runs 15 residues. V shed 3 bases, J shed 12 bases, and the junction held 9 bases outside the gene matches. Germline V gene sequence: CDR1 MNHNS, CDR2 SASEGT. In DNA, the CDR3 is TGTGCCAGCAGTGAGGCGGGACAGGGAAGGAGACCCCTCCACTTT. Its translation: CASSEAGQGRRPLHF.

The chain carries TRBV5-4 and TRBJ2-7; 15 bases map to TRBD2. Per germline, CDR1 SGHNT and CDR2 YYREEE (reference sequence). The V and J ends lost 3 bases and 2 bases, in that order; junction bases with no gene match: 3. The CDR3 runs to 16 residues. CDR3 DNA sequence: TGTGCCAGCAGCTGGACTAGCGGGGGGGACCCCTACGAGCAGTACTTC. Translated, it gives CASSWTSGGDPYEQYF.

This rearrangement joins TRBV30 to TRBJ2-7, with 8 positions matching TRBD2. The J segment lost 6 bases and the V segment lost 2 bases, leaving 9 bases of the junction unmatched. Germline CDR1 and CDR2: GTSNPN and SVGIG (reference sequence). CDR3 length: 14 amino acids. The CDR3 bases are TGTGCCTGGAGTCCCGGGACTAGAGTTTCCGAGCAGTACTTC. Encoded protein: CAWSPGTRVSEQYF.

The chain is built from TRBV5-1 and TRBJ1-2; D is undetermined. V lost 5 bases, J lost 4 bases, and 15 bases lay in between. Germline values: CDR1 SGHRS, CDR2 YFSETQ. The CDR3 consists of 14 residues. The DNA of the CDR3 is TGCGCCAGCAGAAAACAAACGGGTCCCTATGGCTACACCTTC. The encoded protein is CASRKQTGPYGYTF.

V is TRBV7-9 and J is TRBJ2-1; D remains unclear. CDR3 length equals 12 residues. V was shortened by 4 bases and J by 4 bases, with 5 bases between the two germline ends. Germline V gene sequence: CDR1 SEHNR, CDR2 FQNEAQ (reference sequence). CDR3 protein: CASSSQYNEQFF. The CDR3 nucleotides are TGTGCCAGCAGCTCACAATACAATGAGCAGTTCTTC. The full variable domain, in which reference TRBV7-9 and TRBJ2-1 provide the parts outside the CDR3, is DTGVSQNPRHKITKRGQNVTFRCDPISEHNRLYWYRQTLGQGPEFLTYFQNEAQLEKSRLLSDRFSAERPKGSFSTLEIQRTEQGDSAMYLCASSSQYNEQFFGPGTRLTVL.